A selection of T cell receptor beta chains follows, all from one sample in a study of identical twins. One entry per CDR3 protein results from TCRdb running MiXCR on the 5' RACE reads. The repertoire consists of some 500,000 distinct CDR3 sequences, with about 14% occurring once and the leading ten covering over 0.5%. In addition, the sample was reused for a study of yellow fever vaccine responses in identical twins.

The sequencing sample was made of CD4+ T cells sorted from blood. These receptors all stem from a young woman in good health. The conserved cysteine and the conserved F or W are not part of the CDR3 here. Not all rows give a size; the values are once, few, many and, for expanded clones, a class.

few	TRBJ1-1	TRBV3-1	ASSQVGTVLPEAF
few	TRBJ2-1	TRBV7-2	ASSLSPPGSSYNEQF
.	TRBJ2-7	TRBV3-1	ASSQRDSSYEQY
few	TRBJ2-5	TRBV5-6	ASSLVGGLGETQY
many	TRBJ2-5	TRBV5-6	ASKFGIQETQY
.	TRBJ2-2	TRBV6-1	AGSQGAGTGELF
many	TRBJ2-2	TRBV7-2	ASSLALGNTGELF
.	TRBJ2-1	TRBV7-9	ASSLRPRGLNEQF
.	TRBJ2-3	TRBV5-5	ASSLAGAGGPRDTQY
few	TRBJ2-2	TRBV7-2	ASSRGLAQNTGELF
few	TRBJ2-3	TRBV5-1	ASSPPLGGGQFGDTQY
few	TRBJ2-3	TRBV27	ASSLHSIQKDTQY
few	TRBJ1-1	TRBV20-1	SARPAGQLNTEAF
many	TRBJ2-5	TRBV5-1	ASSSGGYQETQY
.	TRBJ2-1	TRBV7-2	ASSLAPLGTSGKNEQF
few	TRBJ1-5	TRBV20-1	SARAGGGQPQH
.	TRBJ2-2	TRBV20-1	SARVSENTGELF
.	TRBJ2-5	TRBV15	ATSKTLVADQETQY
.	TRBJ2-5	TRBV28	ASSRNPGQSKQY
few	TRBJ2-1	TRBV19	ASSFPGGNNEQF